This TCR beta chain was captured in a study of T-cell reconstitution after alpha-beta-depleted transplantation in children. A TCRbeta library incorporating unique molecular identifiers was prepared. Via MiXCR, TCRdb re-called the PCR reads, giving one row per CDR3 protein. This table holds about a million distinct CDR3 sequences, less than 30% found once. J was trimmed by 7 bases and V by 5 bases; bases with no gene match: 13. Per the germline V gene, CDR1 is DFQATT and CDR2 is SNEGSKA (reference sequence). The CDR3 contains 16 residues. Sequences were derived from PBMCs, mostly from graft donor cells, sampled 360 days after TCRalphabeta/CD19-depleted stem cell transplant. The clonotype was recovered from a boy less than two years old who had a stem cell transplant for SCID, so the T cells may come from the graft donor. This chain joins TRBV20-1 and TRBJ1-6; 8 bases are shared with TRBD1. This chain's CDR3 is CSAVGLGTGRNSPLHF. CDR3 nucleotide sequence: TGCAGTGCTGTAGGCCTAGGGACAGGAAGAAATTCACCCCTCCACTTT.